The rows below give T cell receptor beta chains drawn from one sample of a study of shared clonotypes between healthy human individuals. Using immunoSEQ multiplex PCR, the repertoire was profiled, and TCRdb retains in-frame clones only, with some absent. The sample lists 630,000 or so clones, 98% occurring once. Material: naive CD8+ T cells sorted from blood. Every receptor here comes from a man aged 30 to 45 in good health. Both conserved end residues are part of each CDR3.

v_call	j_call	cdr3_aa
TRBV20-1	TRBJ1-1	CSARVVTEAFF
TRBV14	TRBJ2-7	CASSQDLVGDYEQYF
TRBV4-1	TRBJ2-7	CASSPGPSAYEQYF
TRBV7-2	TRBJ1-4	CASSPEIRANEKLFF
TRBV25-1	TRBJ2-1	CASSTLDRANEQFF
TRBV6-1	TRBJ2-7	CASSVRGGDTYEQYF
TRBV6-1	TRBJ1-1	CASSEDQGDTEAFF
TRBV5-4	TRBJ1-1	CASSLGRGLMNTEAFF
TRBV15	TRBJ2-3	CATSRTTGTSGRDTQYF
TRBV28	TRBJ2-3	CASRTDRIGGTDTQYF
TRBV9	TRBJ2-2	CASSVDGANTGELFF
TRBV5-1	TRBJ2-3	CASSLAVGRDTQYF
TRBV28	TRBJ2-1	CASSFWASSSYNEQFF
TRBV13	TRBJ1-5	CASSLGGRGNQPQHF
TRBV4-3	TRBJ2-1	CASSLSSIPGRYNEQFF
TRBV4-3	TRBJ1-2	CASSQDPYGYTF
TRBV6-5	TRBJ1-2	CASSYDGTGAVYGYTF
TRBV29-1	TRBJ2-7	CSVGLAGGYEQYF
TRBV4-2	TRBJ1-3	CASSQDPGALSSGNTIYF
TRBV12-5	TRBJ2-4	CASGLVSGTGGIWAKNIQYF
TRBV9	TRBJ2-7	CASSVDSSFDEQYF
TRBV4-1	TRBJ2-1	CASSQGHSENNEQFF
TRBV4-3	TRBJ2-2	CASSPGRWTNTGELFF
TRBV28	TRBJ2-7	CASSLKLHLYEQYF
TRBV6-1	TRBJ2-7	CASSETGNEQYF
TRBV27	TRBJ2-5	CASSSPGTGKETQYF
TRBV2	TRBJ2-3	CASRVAGGPTDTQYF
TRBV27	TRBJ2-2	CASRLDRGRDGELFF
TRBV7-6	TRBJ2-7	CASSLASRQGSYEQYF
TRBV7-6	TRBJ2-5	CASSPRVVQETQYF
TRBV30	TRBJ1-4	CAWSGQGNEKLFF
TRBV13	TRBJ2-7	CASSSLAGTSGRSLEQYF
TRBV10-3	TRBJ2-7	CAIRGTGMEQYF
TRBV6-5	TRBJ2-7	CASSYLTAPYEQYF
TRBV7-9	TRBJ1-4	CASSLADGSEKLFF